This is a list of T cell receptor beta chains from one sample in a study of Graves' ophthalmopathy and Graves' hyperthyroidism. TCRdb re-called the multiplex PCR reads with MiXCR, one entry per CDR3 protein. Among roughly 600,000 distinct CDR3 sequences listed, under 45% were seen once. Sequencing used peripheral blood or thyroid tissue (not recorded which). The receptors here all came from an adult man with Graves' hyperthyroidism. Both conserved end residues are part of each CDR3. Each record gives: D gene, V gene, clone size, J gene, CDR3 length, CDR3 DNA, CDR3 protein. A D gene is named only where the DNA matches it firmly. Rows may omit the clone size; those that give it use once, few, many or a size class.

d_call: .; v_call: TRBV10-3; clone_size: many; j_call: TRBJ1-2; cdr3_length: 14; cdr3_nt: TGTGCCATCAGTCGGATGGAGTTCCAGGATGGCTACACCTTC; cdr3_aa: CAISRMEFQDGYTF
d_call: .; v_call: TRBV2; clone_size: .; j_call: TRBJ1-2; cdr3_length: 14; cdr3_nt: TGTGCCAGCTCACCAGACACCTCTTACTATGGCTACACCTTC; cdr3_aa: CASSPDTSYYGYTF
d_call: TRBD2; v_call: TRBV29-1; clone_size: .; j_call: TRBJ2-2; cdr3_length: 14; cdr3_nt: TGCAGCGCCCTGACTAGCGGGTCCGGCTGGGAGCTGTTTTTT; cdr3_aa: CSALTSGSGWELFF
d_call: TRBD1; v_call: TRBV19; clone_size: few; j_call: TRBJ1-5; cdr3_length: 15; cdr3_nt: TGTGCCAGTAGTATAGGACACAGGGGTAATCAGCCCCAGCATTTT; cdr3_aa: CASSIGHRGNQPQHF
d_call: TRBD1; v_call: TRBV29-1; clone_size: .; j_call: TRBJ2-7; cdr3_length: 13; cdr3_nt: TGCAGCGTGACGATGACAGGGGGCGGCGAGCAGTACTTC; cdr3_aa: CSVTMTGGGEQYF
d_call: .; v_call: TRBV6-5; clone_size: few; j_call: TRBJ1-4; cdr3_length: 12; cdr3_nt: TGTGCCAGCAGTGAGGCCCTTGAAAAACTGTTTTTT; cdr3_aa: CASSEALEKLFF
d_call: .; v_call: TRBV2; clone_size: .; j_call: TRBJ2-2; cdr3_length: 14; cdr3_nt: TGTGCCAGAACTAGGACACCGAACACCGGGGAGCTGTTTTTT; cdr3_aa: CARTRTPNTGELFF
d_call: .; v_call: TRBV6-4; clone_size: .; j_call: TRBJ1-2; cdr3_length: 12; cdr3_nt: TGTGCCAGCGTAGCACTGAACTATGGCTACACCTTC; cdr3_aa: CASVALNYGYTF
d_call: TRBD1; v_call: TRBV6-6; clone_size: many; j_call: TRBJ1-4; cdr3_length: 14; cdr3_nt: TGTGCCAGCAGTTACGACAGGGGTGGTGAAAAACTGTTTTTT; cdr3_aa: CASSYDRGGEKLFF
d_call: .; v_call: TRBV5-1; clone_size: many; j_call: TRBJ1-1; cdr3_length: 15; cdr3_nt: TGCGCCAGCACCCGGACAGTTGGCGCTAAGACTGAAGCTTTCTTT; cdr3_aa: CASTRTVGAKTEAFF
d_call: .; v_call: TRBV14; clone_size: once; j_call: TRBJ2-7; cdr3_length: 13; cdr3_nt: TGTGCCAGCAGCATCAGGGCGACCTACGAGCAGTACTTC; cdr3_aa: CASSIRATYEQYF
d_call: TRBD2; v_call: TRBV10-1; clone_size: many; j_call: TRBJ2-7; cdr3_length: 17; cdr3_nt: TGCGCCAGCAGTGAGACGGCCGGGCTAGCGGGAGCCGGGGAGCAGTACTTC; cdr3_aa: CASSETAGLAGAGEQYF
d_call: TRBD1; v_call: TRBV10-3; clone_size: .; j_call: TRBJ1-1; cdr3_length: 15; cdr3_nt: TGTGCCATCAGTGATCCCGGGACAGGGTTCACTGAAGCTTTCTTT; cdr3_aa: CAISDPGTGFTEAFF
d_call: TRBD1; v_call: TRBV19; clone_size: many; j_call: TRBJ1-6; cdr3_length: 15; cdr3_nt: TGTGCCAGTAGTCTAAACCGGGACAGGGGTTCACCCCTCCACTTT; cdr3_aa: CASSLNRDRGSPLHF
d_call: TRBD1; v_call: TRBV7-9; clone_size: many; j_call: TRBJ1-5; cdr3_length: 15; cdr3_nt: TGTGCCAGCAGCTTAGTAGGGGGCGTGGGGCAGCCCCAGCATTTT; cdr3_aa: CASSLVGGVGQPQHF
d_call: .; v_call: TRBV5-1; clone_size: many; j_call: TRBJ1-6; cdr3_length: 15; cdr3_nt: TGCGCCAGCAGCTTTGACAGCTCCTATAATTCACCCCTCCACTTT; cdr3_aa: CASSFDSSYNSPLHF
d_call: TRBD2; v_call: TRBV2; clone_size: .; j_call: TRBJ2-7; cdr3_length: 15; cdr3_nt: TGTGCCAGCAGTTATGGAGTAGCGGGGTCCTACGAGCAGTACTTC; cdr3_aa: CASSYGVAGSYEQYF